Presented here are 9 T cell receptor beta chains from one specimen sequenced in a study of identical twins (dated by TCRdb to about 2016). Receptor libraries were prepared by 5' RACE. Sequencing used an Illumina HiSeq 2000. The raw public data were reprocessed by TCRdb itself: fastp quality trimming at Q25, MiXCR clonotype calling, in-frame beta chains only. Every entry covers one CDR3 protein and lists the most common genes and DNA from its rows. This sample has over 550,000 distinct CDR3 sequences in its table, and 7% to 7.5% of those were observed once. 1.6% of the sample lies in the top ten. These same records also appear under a second study, on yellow fever vaccine responses in identical twins.

The sample was PBMCs. All receptors derive from a woman aged 18 to 35 in good health.

This clonotype was found many times. This chain uses TRBV4-1 with TRBJ1-2; D gene unclear. CDR1 MGHRA and CDR2 YSYEKL come from the germline V gene. The CDR3 loop spans 16 amino acids. V was pared by 2 bases and J by 5 bases, with 18 bases between. CDR3 in DNA: TGCGCCAGCAGCCAAAGGGTGGGTCTTCCCACGTATGGCTACACCTTC. This codes for CASSQRVGLPTYGYTF.

This chain joins TRBV12-3 or TRBV12-4 and TRBJ2-2; the D gene is possibly TRBD1 (5 bases). This CDR3 comprises 13 residues. V lost 6 bases to trimming and J lost 6 bases, with 11 bases between them. Here the CDR3 DNA reads TGTGCCAGCAGCCCAGGGATCCCCGGGGAGCTGTTTTTT. Protein sequence: CASSPGIPGELFF.

This clonotype has just a few counts. CDR3 in DNA: TGCAGTGGGGGCCGGGGGAACACTGAAGCTTTCTTT. Encoded protein: CSGGRGNTEAFF. This rearrangement joins TRBV20-1 to TRBJ1-1, with TRBD1 as a possible D gene (5 bases). Trimming took off 7 bases at V and 1 base at J, with 10 bases between the two ends. CDR1 is DFQATT and CDR2 is SNEGSKA in the germline V gene (reference sequence). This CDR3 has 12 amino acids.

This clonotype was detected a few times. V is TRBV2 and J is TRBJ1-2; 9 positions match TRBD1. Germline V lookup: CDR1 SNHLY, CDR2 FYNNEI. The junction had 8 bases not matched to a gene; V was cut back by 5 bases and J by 4 bases. This CDR3 spans 15 amino acids. The CDR3 sequence: CASSPPTGGFYGYTF. The CDR3 DNA reads TGTGCCAGCAGTCCCCCGACAGGGGGGTTCTATGGCTACACCTTC.

This clonotype was found a few times. This rearrangement joins TRBV5-1 to TRBJ2-1; TRBD2 might be the D (6 bases). Trimming left V 4 bases short and J 4 bases short, with 18 bases between. The germline V gene has CDR1 SGHRS and CDR2 YFSETQ. The CDR3 sequence is 16 residues long. The CDR3 DNA follows: TGCGCCAGCAGCCCCACGGGCGGGATGGGGTACAATGAGCAGTTCTTC. Its translation: CASSPTGGMGYNEQFF.

This clonotype was counted a few times. J is TRBJ1-2 and V is TRBV3-1; D call uncertain. Germline CDR1 and CDR2: LGHDT and YNNKEL (reference sequence). Trimming cost V 1 base and J 1 base, with 10 bases left between them. This CDR3 contains 15 residues. Here the CDR3 reads CASSQGSSVNYGYTF. The CDR3 DNA is TGTGCCAGCAGCCAAGGTTCTAGTGTTAACTATGGCTACACCTTC.

The chain has TRBV12-3 or TRBV12-4 and TRBJ2-6, with 9 bases aligning to TRBD1. V was pared by 1 base and J by 1 base, with 5 bases of the junction left unmatched. The CDR3 sequence is 18 residues long. This chain's CDR3 is CASSLVGTGLSGANVLTF. The CDR3 bases are TGTGCCAGCAGTTTAGTAGGGACAGGGCTTTCTGGGGCCAACGTCCTGACTTTC.

The V and J genes are TRBV29-1 and TRBJ1-1; D remains unclear. The CDR3 has 12 residues. Germline V CDR1 and CDR2: SQVTM, ANQGSEA. V lost 7 bases, J lost 1 base, and 10 bases lay in between. In DNA, the CDR3 is TGCAGCGCTTCCTACACGAACACTGAAGCTTTCTTT. Translation gives CSASYTNTEAFF.

The V and J genes are TRBV11-1 and TRBJ2-6; no clear D gene. The CDR3 spans 19 residues. The germline V gene encodes CDR1 SGHAT and CDR2 FQDESV (reference sequence). V was pared by 5 bases and J by 1 base, with 21 bases between. CDR3 DNA: TGTGCCAGCAGCCCGTATAGGGCCCAGACAATTTCTGGGGCCAACGTCCTGACTTTC. Amino acids: CASSPYRAQTISGANVLTF.